Listed here are 14 T cell receptor beta chains from one sample, sequenced in a study of T cells expressing NK-cell markers (dated by TCRdb to about 2020). The library was obtained by 5' RACE. Sequencer: Illumina HiSeq 2000. TCRdb reprocessed the raw reads; every CDR3 protein sequence is a single record, and DNA is not supplied. This sample's clone table shows roughly 420,000 distinct CDR3 sequences. The ten biggest clones cover 7.3% of the sample. Material for sequencing was blood T cells: a sorted CD56 or NKG2C T cell subset, CD4+ or CD8+ T cells, or bulk PBMC T cells (not recorded which). The receptors here all came from a woman aged 18 to 69 in good health.

The V gene is TRBV6-5, the J gene TRBJ2-6. CDR3 size: 16 residues. Per germline, CDR1 MNHEY and CDR2 SVGAGI. CDR3 region: CASSYSQNSGANVLTF.

The CDR3: CASSYGQRGEKLFF. The chain links TRBV6-5 to TRBJ1-4; with no DNA, the TCRdb D assignment of TRBD1 cannot be verified. The germline CDR1 and CDR2 sequences are MNHEY and SVGAGI. This CDR3 region has 14 residues.

The chain links TRBV30 to TRBJ2-3; as DNA is missing, the TRBD2 call by TCRdb cannot be tested. This CDR3 has 17 residues. Germline V gene lookup returns CDR1 GTSNPN and CDR2 SVGIG (reference sequence). The CDR3 here is CAWSVQGLAGGTDTQYF.

The V and J genes are TRBV29-1 and TRBJ2-1; lacking DNA, the TRBD2 call made by TCRdb goes unchecked. This CDR3 has 15 amino acids. Germline assignment: CDR1 SQVTM and CDR2 ANQGSEA. CDR3 sequence reads: CSVRVRGGPYNEQFF.

The chain recombines TRBV7-9 with TRBJ2-5; TCRdb's D call of TRBD2 is untestable without DNA. Germline CDR1 reads SEHNR; CDR2 reads FQNEAQ (reference sequence). The CDR3 has 15 residues. This CDR3 is CASSPASGGSETQYF.

V gene TRBV6-2 or TRBV6-3 combines with J gene TRBJ2-5; the D call from TCRdb, TRBD2, cannot be confirmed without DNA. In germline, CDR1 is MNHEY, CDR2 SVGEGT. The CDR3 has 15 residues. The CDR3 sequence: CASRPGLAGGETQYF.

V and J are TRBV12-3 or TRBV12-4 and TRBJ1-3; the TCRdb D gene call, TRBD1, has no DNA to confirm it. This CDR3 spans 14 amino acids. The CDR3 sequence is CASTITGEGNTIYF.

This chain connects TRBV24-1 to TRBJ2-7. From germline, CDR1 is KGHDR and CDR2 SFDVKD. There are 12 residues in the CDR3. CDR3 residues: CATSGVTYEQYF.

V gene TRBV29-1 combines with J gene TRBJ2-7; without DNA, the TCRdb call of TRBD2 cannot be checked. Germline V lookup: CDR1 SQVTM, CDR2 ANQGSEA. The CDR3 totals 15 residues. CDR3 in amino acids: CSVEVWREGLYEQYF.

This rearrangement joins TRBV7-2 to TRBJ1-2; TCRdb selects TRBD1, and the lack of DNA leaves this call unchecked. This CDR3 contains 15 residues. The germline V gene has CDR1 SGHTA and CDR2 FQGNSA. The CDR3 here is CASSLQPGANYGYTF.

This chain joins TRBV5-1 and TRBJ1-1; TCRdb indicates TRBD1, and absent DNA this call remains unverified. The CDR3 runs to 16 residues. CDR1 and CDR2 (germline): SGHRS, YFSETQ. Here the CDR3 reads CASKAGTQKWATEAFF.

CDR3 residues: CSARGGGNEQFF. The V call is TRBV29-1, the J call TRBJ2-1; absent DNA, TCRdb's TRBD2 call cannot be checked. This CDR3 has 12 residues. CDR1 is SQVTM and CDR2 is ANQGSEA in the germline V gene.

The rearrangement links TRBV5-4 to TRBJ1-2. CDR1 is SGHNT, CDR2 YYREEE, per germline (reference sequence). The CDR3 loop spans 14 amino acids. CDR3: CASSPPGRNYGYTF.

The rearrangement joins TRBV27 to TRBJ1-4. The CDR3 length is 14 residues. Germline CDR1 and CDR2: MNHEY and SMNVEV (reference sequence). The CDR3 here is CASSTDATNEKLFF.